This entry concerns a single T cell receptor beta chain. This sample was taken from a study of blood T cell repertoires in COVID-19. Study context: The origin of the acute and convalescent COVID-19 samples was the United States, Italy and Spain.

In germline, CDR1 is SGHTA, CDR2 FQGNSA. V was pared by 5 bases and J by 1 base, with 2 bases of the junction left unmatched. The CDR3 sequence is 14 residues long. The assay was immunoSEQ multiplex PCR, and TCRdb's table has in-frame clones only and misses some. This sample has about 62,000 clones, with 86% found just once. The chain is built from TRBV7-2 and TRBJ1-1, with 9 bases that match TRBD1. This sequence originates from a woman older than 75 with acute or convalescent COVID-19. The sequenced material came from peripheral blood. The CDR3 reads CASSRDRANTEAFF. The CDR3 DNA sequence: TGTGCCAGCAGCCGGGACAGGGCGAACACTGAAGCTTTCTTT.